What follows are 8 T cell receptor beta chains derived from one specimen sequenced in a study of CD8 T cells in Susac syndrome. Reverse transcription used about 0.45 to 1 ug RNA and random hexamers. TCRdb ran MiXCR on the immunoSEQ multiplex PCR reads and lists one entry per CDR3 protein. This sample has about 300,000 distinct CDR3 sequences, with approximately 85% found just once. The material sequenced was CD8+ T cells from PBMCs. All receptors derive from a human donor with multiple sclerosis.

With respect to this clonotype: One junction end disagrees with the germline gene, perhaps due to a read error. The rearrangement uses TRBV7-2 and TRBJ1-4, with unresolved D. The CDR3 runs to 14 residues. Germline V lookup: CDR1 SGHTA, CDR2 FQGNSA. CDR3 region: CASSPDQGSLFLVF. CDR3 DNA: TGTGCCAGCAGCCCGGATCAAGGCAGCCTCTTTTTAGTTTTT.

V gene TRBV4-3 combines with J gene TRBJ2-1; TRBD2 agrees at 7 bases. The CDR3 has 16 residues. CDR1 LGHNA and CDR2 YSLEER come from the germline V gene. V was clipped by 2 bases and J by 2 bases; unmatched bases: 6. The CDR3 DNA follows: TGCGCCAGCAGCCAATTAAGCGGGGTTACCTACAATGAGCAGTTCTTC. It specifies CASSQLSGVTYNEQFF.

The chain has TRBV20-1 and TRBJ2-7, with 8 bases aligning to TRBD2. The V segment lost 1 base and the J segment 6 bases; nucleotides outside the gene matches: 5. The CDR3 has 13 residues. Germline CDR1 DFQATT, CDR2 SNEGSKA (reference sequence). Here the CDR3 reads CSARAGGSGEQYF. In DNA form, the CDR3 reads TGCAGTGCTAGAGCGGGAGGGTCGGGCGAGCAGTACTTC.

The gene calls are TRBV28 and TRBJ2-7, with D perhaps assigned TRBD1 or TRBD2 (5 bases each). This CDR3 comprises 14 residues. Germline V lookup: CDR1 MDHEN, CDR2 SYDVKM. Trimming took off 3 bases at V and 7 bases at J, with 16 bases between the two ends. The CDR3 loop reads CASSFTGTGLEQYF. In DNA form, the CDR3 reads TGTGCCAGCAGTTTCACCGGGACCGGCTTGGAGCAGTACTTC. Filled out from reference TRBV28 and TRBJ2-7, the complete variable domain reads DVKVTQSSRYLVKRTGEKVFLECVQDMDHENMFWYRQDPGLGLRLIYFSYDVKMKEKGDIPEGYSVSREKKERFSLILESASTNQTSMYLCASSFTGTGLEQYFGPGTRLTVT.

CDR3 DNA: TGCAGCGGGGGACTAAGCGACGAGACCCAGTACTTC. Its translation is CSGGLSDETQYF. This chain links TRBV29-1 with TRBJ2-5, with 7 bases lining up with TRBD2. Germline-derived CDR1 and CDR2 are SQVTM and ANQGSEA. J gave up 5 bases and V 7 bases, and 7 bases lay outside the gene matches. The CDR3 has 12 amino acids.

The chain employs TRBV5-1 and TRBJ1-1; 7 bases agree with TRBD1. V dropped 0 bases and J dropped 1; count of bases not matched to a gene: 3. The length of the CDR3 is 15 residues. In germline, CDR1 is SGHRS, CDR2 YFSETQ. DNA of the CDR3: TGCGCCAGCAGCTTGGAGAGGACAGGGAACACTGAAGCTTTCTTT. As protein: CASSLERTGNTEAFF.

CDR3 nucleotide sequence: TGCAGCGTTAGGACACCTATGAGGGAGACCCAGTACTTC. Translating gives CSVRTPMRETQYF. This chain connects TRBV29-1 to TRBJ2-5, with D maybe TRBD1 (5 bases). V lost 5 bases and J 5 bases, leaving 15 bases between the germline ends. The germline V gene encodes CDR1 SQVTM and CDR2 ANQGSEA. This CDR3 spans 13 amino acids.

The genes are TRBV19 and TRBJ2-7; TRBD2 aligns across 11 bases. The V gene end was trimmed by 6 bases and the J gene end by 3 bases; junction bases not matched to a gene: 4. Germline V gene lookup returns CDR1 LNHDA and CDR2 SQIVND (reference sequence). This CDR3 is built from 14 residues. The CDR3 loop is CASSRGTSGYEQYF. The DNA of the CDR3 is TGTGCCAGTAGCAGGGGGACTAGCGGCTACGAGCAGTACTTC.